The 19 T cell receptor beta chains reported below all come from one sample, sequenced in a study of shared clonotypes between healthy human individuals. Clones were sequenced by immunoSEQ multiplex PCR, and TCRdb holds only the in-frame ones, with some missing. The table includes about 2.5 million clones, approximately 90% detected once. The sample taken for sequencing was naive CD4+ T cells from PBMCs. Subset meaning: CD45RA+ positively selected. Receptor source: a young man in good health. Some clones in this sample may be carry-over from other donors' samples.

J is TRBJ2-7 and V is TRBV28, with 10 bases aligning to TRBD2. Losses at the gene ends were 6 bases for V and 3 bases for J; bases not matched to a gene: 5. This CDR3 comprises 14 residues. Germline V gene sequence: CDR1 MDHEN, CDR2 SYDVKM. The CDR3 bases are TGTGCCAGCAGATCGGGGACTAGCGACTACGAGCAGTACTTC. Its translation: CASRSGTSDYEQYF.

The chain links TRBV28 to TRBJ1-1; no firm D call. V was pared by 3 bases and J by 1 base, with 12 bases between. The V gene's germline CDR1 is MDHEN and CDR2 SYDVKM. There are 15 residues in the CDR3. The CDR3 DNA sequence: TGTGCCAGCAGTTTGGGTGCGGCCACGAACACTGAAGCTTTCTTT. As protein: CASSLGAATNTEAFF.

Concerning this clone itself: Other DNA variants within this sample encode the same CDR3. The chain links TRBV11-3 to TRBJ2-1; D is ambiguous. CDR1 is SGHNT and CDR2 is YENEEA in the germline V gene. Trimming pared 3 bases from V and 4 bases from J, leaving 7 bases between. This CDR3 has 13 residues. Written as DNA, the CDR3 is TGTGCCAGCAGCTTTGGAGTGTACAATGAGCAGTTCTTC. Protein: CASSFGVYNEQFF.

The genes are TRBV6-1 and TRBJ2-7; the D gene is possibly TRBD2 (5 bases). Trimming stripped 0 bases from V and 0 bases from J, with 9 bases between. The CDR3 runs to 15 residues. The germline V gene has CDR1 MNHNS and CDR2 SASEGT. CDR3 sequence (DNA): TGTGCCAGCAGTGAAGCGTCGGCGGGCTCCTACGAGCAGTACTTC. Its protein product is CASSEASAGSYEQYF.

This clone was picked up one time. The J gene is TRBJ1-2, the V gene TRBV4-1, with a weak D call TRBD1 (6 bases). This CDR3 comprises 16 residues. Trimming removed 1 base from V and 0 bases from J, with 12 bases in between. The germline gives CDR1 MGHRA, CDR2 YSYEKL. CDR3 sequence: CASSQVGGATNYGYTF. CDR3 bases: TGCGCCAGCAGCCAAGTGGGGGGGGCCACTAACTATGGCTACACCTTC.

The genes are TRBV10-3 and TRBJ2-3; no reliable D call. Germline lookup yields CDR1 ENHRY and CDR2 SYGVKD. The V and J ends lost 7 bases and 1 base respectively, with 12 bases between them. This CDR3 is 14 amino acids long. This CDR3 reads CAINGRAGTDTQYF. CDR3 coding DNA: TGTGCCATCAACGGTAGGGCGGGCACAGATACGCAGTATTTT.

The V call is TRBV7-2, the J call TRBJ2-7; 15 nucleotides align to TRBD2. J was trimmed by 5 bases and V by 5 bases; bases with no gene match: 7. CDR3 length: 16 residues. Germline values: CDR1 SGHTA, CDR2 FQGNSA. In DNA form, the CDR3 reads TGTGCCAGCAGCACCCGTTGGACTAGCGGGAGGGACGAGCAGTACTTC. Amino acid sequence: CASSTRWTSGRDEQYF.

The J gene is TRBJ1-1, the V gene TRBV2; D remains ambiguous. CDR3 length equals 12 residues. Germline-derived CDR1 and CDR2 are SNHLY and FYNNEI. Trimming took off 6 bases at V and 5 bases at J, with 10 bases between the two ends. The CDR3, as DNA: TGTGCCAGCAGAGACGATGGGACTGAAGCTTTCTTT. It translates to CASRDDGTEAFF.

This clone was recorded only once. V and J are TRBV10-3 and TRBJ1-3, with 9 nucleotides matching TRBD1. The germline CDR1 and CDR2 sequences are ENHRY and SYGVKD. The CDR3 is 16 amino acids. V gave up 2 bases and J gave up 2 bases; unmatched junction bases: 4. The CDR3 here is CAISEPTGGTGNTIYF. CDR3 bases: TGTGCCATCAGTGAGCCAACAGGGGGCACTGGAAACACCATATATTTT.

V is TRBV7-6 and J is TRBJ2-7; D possibly corresponds to TRBD2 (7 bases). V was trimmed by 3 bases and J by 6 bases, leaving 12 bases between them. The CDR3 is made up of 13 amino acids. The germline gives CDR1 SGHVS, CDR2 FNYEAQ. CDR3 nucleotide sequence: TGTGCCAGCAGCTTGGGGGGGCCCACCGAGCAGTACTTC. Its translation: CASSLGGPTEQYF.

The rearrangement uses TRBV11-2 and TRBJ2-1, with D perhaps assigned TRBD1 or TRBD2 (5 bases each). Germline CDR1 and CDR2: SGHAT and FQNNGV. The CDR3 contains 17 residues. V lost 5 bases and J lost 5, with 22 bases in between. DNA of the CDR3: TGTGCCAGCAGCCAAGGCCCCGGGACCCCGAGGAACAATGAGCAGTTCTTC. Translation: CASSQGPGTPRNNEQFF. Full variable domain (outside the CDR3, taken from reference TRBV11-2 and TRBJ2-1): EAGVAQSPRYKIIEKRQSVAFWCNPISGHATLYWYQQILGQGPKLLIQFQNNGVVDDSQLPKDRFSAERLKGVDSTLKIQPAKLEDSAVYLCASSQGPGTPRNNEQFFGPGTRLTVL.

J is TRBJ1-4 and V is TRBV6-1; unclear D gene. The CDR3 has 15 residues. Germline V lookup: CDR1 MNHNS, CDR2 SASEGT. Trimming shortened V by 6 bases and J by 3 bases, and 14 bases separated the two germline ends. The CDR3 DNA sequence: TGTGCCAGCAGAAATCCCCCATTTCCTAATGAAAAACTGTTTTTT. This gives the protein CASRNPPFPNEKLFF.

V gene TRBV29-1 combines with J gene TRBJ2-7; D not certain. CDR1 and CDR2 (germline): SQVTM, ANQGSEA. With 4 bases removed from V and 3 bases from J, the gap between germline ends came to 7 bases. CDR3 length: 11 residues. CDR3 bases: TGCAGCGTTGTAGGGAACTACGAGCAGTACTTC. This translates into CSVVGNYEQYF.

The chain combines TRBV10-1 with TRBJ2-4, with TRBD2 matching over 11 bases. The trim removed 9 bases at V and 6 bases at J, leaving 13 bases unmatched. The V gene's germline CDR1 is WNHNN and CDR2 SYGVQD (reference sequence). The CDR3 runs 16 residues. This chain's CDR3 is CASQFPTGTSGNIQYF. The CDR3 DNA reads TGCGCCAGTCAGTTTCCAACCGGGACTAGCGGAAACATTCAGTACTTC.

This clone was recorded once. CDR3 residues: CASSFIRTGYYGYTF. For the CDR3, the DNA is TGTGCCAGCAGTTTCATCCGGACAGGGTACTATGGCTACACCTTC. The rearrangement joins TRBV28 to TRBJ1-2, with 8 positions matching TRBD1. Germline CDR1 is MDHEN and CDR2 is SYDVKM. The CDR3 extends over 15 amino acids. The ends lost 3 bases at V and 3 bases at J; junction bases unmatched: 6.

V and J are TRBV28 and TRBJ1-2, with D tentatively TRBD1 (5 bases). The CDR3 covers 14 residues. Germline loops: CDR1 MDHEN, CDR2 SYDVKM. Trimming removed 3 bases at V and 4 bases at J, with 12 bases between. The CDR3: CASSLTGLGYGYTF. The CDR3 coding sequence is TGTGCCAGCAGTTTGACGGGACTGGGCTATGGCTACACCTTC.

The chain has TRBV4-2 and TRBJ1-4; no clear D gene. Trimming cost V 0 bases and J 8 bases, with 16 bases left between them. There are 16 residues in the CDR3. CDR1 is LGHNA and CDR2 is YNFKEQ in the germline V gene. CDR3 residues: CASSQELSGVGEKLFF. The CDR3 coding sequence is TGTGCCAGCAGCCAAGAACTTTCCGGGGTTGGCGAAAAACTGTTTTTT.

This chain connects TRBV18 to TRBJ2-2, with 7 nucleotides matching TRBD1. CDR3 length equals 16 residues. Per the germline V gene, CDR1 is KGHSH and CDR2 is LQKENI. After removal of 2 bases from V and 2 bases from J, the junction contained 5 bases not matched to a gene. CDR3 protein: CASSPRTGENTGELFF. CDR3 in DNA: TGTGCCAGCTCACCAAGGACAGGAGAAAACACCGGGGAGCTGTTTTTT.

The V and J genes are TRBV5-5 and TRBJ1-4; D possibly corresponds to TRBD1 (5 bases). The germline V gene encodes CDR1 SGHKS and CDR2 YYEKEE (reference sequence). The CDR3 length is 14 residues. The ends were cut back, 4 bases at V and 8 bases at J, with 15 bases in the middle. CDR3 in amino acids: CASSRDSLEEKLFF. CDR3 sequence (DNA): TGTGCCAGCAGCAGAGACAGTTTAGAAGAAAAACTGTTTTTT.